This T cell receptor (beta chain) is from a study of blood T cell repertoires in COVID-19 (TCRdb year 2020). In terms of the full investigation: The collaborator samples originated in the United States, Italy and Spain and spanned the acute and convalescent phases of COVID-19. Samples were obtained from the ongoing ImmuneRACE study (first 160 participants) and from over 1,000 subjects provided by 6 global collaborators. The prospective study material was composed of cDNA or gDNA derived from T cells, B-cell-depleted T cells, or PBMCs. The sample metadata nearly always contained a de-identified subject ID, COVID-19 status, age in years and sex. Where available, HLA class I and class II types were obtained from metadata supplied by the sample provider rather than from assay-based typing. The dataset comprised deeply sampled blood TCRbeta repertoires from subjects exposed to, actively infected with, or recovered from COVID-19. The repertoires were released in a freely available public database meant as a resource for research on the immune response to SARS-CoV-2.

The germline V gene encodes CDR1 KGHSH and CDR2 LQKENI. The junction shows trimming of 3 bases on V and 1 base on J, plus 7 bases between the germline ends. The CDR3 goes from the cysteine to the phenylalanine over 14 residues. Only CDR3 DNA remains: 42 bases, in frame from the first base. Whole blood was collected in K2EDTA tubes by collaborating institutions according to the institutions' own protocols. For TCRbeta analysis, collaborator samples were shipped as frozen whole blood, as isolated PBMCs, or as DNA extracted from either sample type. The immunoSEQ Assay, a bias-controlled multiplex PCR, was used to amplify TCRbeta CDR3 regions from genomic DNA. The original pipeline was this. The number of nucleated cells in each sample was estimated by amplification of reference gene primers within the assay. Sequence reads were collapsed and filtered to measure the absolute abundance of every unique TCRbeta CDR3 rearrangement. For each sample, productive Simpson clonality was calculated as the square root of Simpson's diversity index across productive rearrangements. TCRdb holds this immuneACCESS table with in-frame rearrangements only. Some clones are missing; in checked studies, unresolved V genes explain under half, and the rest has no known cause. V, J and clone size are those of that table, while D and trimming were read from the DNA. This sample gives over 110,000 clones in total; 88% of them show up just once. The ten largest account for around a quarter of the sample.

General conclusions and limits of the study: The amount of clinical and demographic metadata varied by source and participant and was provided uncurated.

This clone was seen once. There is no known antigen for this receptor. No qualities accompany the bases; no much larger clone lies one base away. The sample holds other DNA sequences that translate to the same CDR3. This TCR was sampled from a human donor in a cohort sampled during active COVID-19. This sequence uses TRBV18 and TRBJ1-5; the D gene lacks a confident call. Specimen: peripheral blood. DNA sequence: TGTGCCAGCTCACCTACAGACAGCAATCAGCCCCAGCATTTT. Its product reads: CASSPTDSNQPQHF.